This entry lists 29 T cell receptor beta chains sequenced from one sample in a study of cytomegalovirus exposure and HLA in healthy donors. With 60 Vbeta and 13 Jbeta primers, the PCR was carried out. Profiled with immunoSEQ multiplex PCR; TCRdb holds only in-frame clones, not every one. The table lists around 130,000 clones. Sequencing used PBMCs. The source is a woman aged 40 to 49 in good health and CMV-seronegative.

V gene TRBV7-6 combines with J gene TRBJ2-7; 8 positions match TRBD1. The CDR3 length is 15 residues. J was trimmed by 3 bases and V by 4 bases; bases with no gene match: 8. CDR1 is SGHVS, CDR2 FNYEAQ, per germline. CDR3 amino acids: CASSSIRTGSYEQYF. In DNA form, the CDR3 reads TGTGCCAGCAGCTCGATACGGACAGGGAGCTACGAGCAGTACTTC.

The rearrangement joins TRBV9 to TRBJ1-1; 7 bases are a match to TRBD1. CDR1 is SGDLS and CDR2 is YYNGEE in the germline V gene. V lost 3 bases, J lost 4 bases, and 6 bases stayed unmatched. The CDR3 length is 14 residues. CDR3 nucleotides: TGTGCCAGCAGCGCTGACAGGGTGGGCACTGAAGCTTTCTTT. Translated: CASSADRVGTEAFF.

V usage is TRBV10-3 and J usage is TRBJ1-4; no definite D call. V was cut by 6 bases and J by 8 bases, with 13 bases left in between. CDR1 and CDR2 from the germline V gene are ENHRY and SYGVKD. This CDR3 spans 13 amino acids. The CDR3, as DNA: TGTGCCATCAGCGCCTCCCCGGGAGAAAAACTGTTTTTT. This codes for CAISASPGEKLFF.

The V and J genes are TRBV7-2 and TRBJ2-7, with a weak D call TRBD1 (6 bases). V gave up 2 bases and J gave up 0 bases, with 11 bases separating them. In germline, CDR1 is SGHTA, CDR2 FQGNSA. The CDR3 runs to 15 residues. The DNA for the CDR3 is TGTGCCAGCAGCTTATCACAGGGCCTCTCCTACGAGCAGTACTTC. Amino acid sequence: CASSLSQGLSYEQYF.

The chain joins TRBV18 to TRBJ2-5; D gene uncertain. Per germline, CDR1 KGHSH and CDR2 LQKENI. V dropped 3 bases and J dropped 2 bases, with 13 bases sitting between them. This CDR3 has 15 amino acids. This CDR3 reads CASSPVVRQQETQYF. The DNA of the CDR3 is TGTGCCAGCTCACCCGTCGTGAGACAACAAGAGACCCAGTACTTC.

The chain joins TRBV19 to TRBJ1-4; D unresolved. Trimming pared 5 bases from V and 6 bases from J, leaving 7 bases between. Germline assignment: CDR1 LNHDA and CDR2 SQIVND (reference sequence). The CDR3 is 12 residues long. CDR3 DNA: TGTGCCAGTAGTTACGGGGATGAAAAACTGTTTTTT. Residues: CASSYGDEKLFF. The full variable domain, rest sourced from reference TRBV19 and TRBJ1-4, is DGGITQSPKYLFRKEGQNVTLSCEQNLNHDAMYWYRQDPGQGLRLIYYSQIVNDFQKGDIAEGYSVSREKKESFPLTVTSAQKNPTAFYLCASSYGDEKLFFGSGTQLSVL.

The chain recombines TRBV4-1 with TRBJ1-4; the D gene is possibly TRBD1 (5 bases). The germline CDR1 and CDR2 sequences are MGHRA and YSYEKL. CDR3 length: 15 amino acids. Trimming took 1 base from V and 9 from J, leaving 15 bases between them. DNA for the CDR3: TGCGCCAGCAGCCAAGGTTCAGGGCGCAACCAAAAACTGTTTTTT. It encodes CASSQGSGRNQKLFF.

This chain links TRBV28 with TRBJ2-3, with 7 bases identical to TRBD1. In germline, CDR1 is MDHEN, CDR2 SYDVKM. The CDR3 sequence is 13 residues long. The V segment lost 5 bases and the J segment 1 base; nucleotides outside the gene matches: 0. CDR3 DNA: TGTGCCAGCAGTGGACAGGGCACAGATACGCAGTATTTT. It codes for CASSGQGTDTQYF.

The V and J genes are TRBV6-5 and TRBJ2-7, with D perhaps TRBD2 (6 bases). CDR3 length: 15 amino acids. CDR1 is MNHEY, CDR2 SVGAGI, per germline. Trimming pared 6 bases from V and 3 bases from J, leaving 18 bases between. CDR3 sequence reads: CASRGYLEGGYEQYV. The CDR3 nucleotides are TGTGCCAGCAGAGGGTACCTGGAGGGAGGCTACGAGCAGTACGTC.

The chain links TRBV11-1 to TRBJ2-4, with D tentatively TRBD2 (6 bases). The V end was cut by 4 bases, the J end by 0 bases, with 10 bases between. This CDR3 is 15 amino acids long. The V gene's germline CDR1 is SGHAT and CDR2 FQDESV (reference sequence). The CDR3 here is CASSSRGLAKNIQYF. The DNA of the CDR3 is TGTGCCAGCAGCTCCCGGGGGTTAGCCAAAAACATTCAGTACTTC.

Here the CDR3 DNA reads TGTGCCAGCAGCATCGGTGGGTCGGGGTCCATGGATACGCAGTATTTT. Protein product: CASSIGGSGSMDTQYF. The chain is built from TRBV5-5 and TRBJ2-3; TRBD2 might be the D (5 bases). Germline V lookup: CDR1 SGHKS, CDR2 YYEKEE (reference sequence). Trimming left V 4 bases short and J 6 bases short, with 21 bases between. The CDR3 sequence is 16 residues long.

J is TRBJ2-4 and V is TRBV6-1; possible D gene TRBD1, 5 bases. Germline assignment: CDR1 MNHNS and CDR2 SASEGT. V lost 4 bases and J lost 0, with 16 bases in between. The CDR3 covers 17 residues. This chain's CDR3 is CASSGSRQSLAKNIQYF. The CDR3 region has the DNA TGTGCCAGCAGTGGCTCAAGACAGTCCCTAGCCAAAAACATTCAGTACTTC.

The CDR3 DNA is TGTGCCAGCAGCGAAAACAGGGGGCGCTTAGATGGCTACACCTTC. Translated: CASSENRGRLDGYTF. The chain links TRBV7-8 to TRBJ1-2, with 9 nucleotides matching TRBD1. The CDR3 is 15 residues long. The V and J ends lost 5 bases and 6 bases, in that order; junction bases with no gene match: 10. Germline assignment: CDR1 SGHVS and CDR2 FQNEAQ.

Notes on this clone: At one boundary the junction diverges from the germline segment, which might be a read error. The rearrangement uses TRBV7-7 and TRBJ2-5; 12 nucleotides line up with TRBD1. CDR3 length equals 17 residues. CDR1 SSHAT and CDR2 FNYEAQ come from the germline V gene (reference sequence). The CDR3 reads CASSLAPGTGGLKTQYF. The CDR3 DNA reads TGTGCTAGCAGCTTGGCCCCCGGGACAGGGGGCCTAAAGACCCAGTACTTC. The whole variable domain, filled in from reference TRBV7-7 and TRBJ2-5, reads GAGVSQSPRYKVTKRGQDVTLRCDPISSHATLYWYQQALGQGPEFLTYFNYEAQPDKSGLPSDRFSAERPEGSISTLTIQRTEQRDSAMYRCASSLAPGTGGLKTQYFGPGTRLLVL.

The chain recombines TRBV9 with TRBJ2-2; D perhaps matches TRBD2 (7 bases). Germline-derived CDR1 and CDR2 are SGDLS and YYNGEE. This CDR3 contains 17 residues. The V gene lost 3 bases and the J gene lost 7 bases, with 22 bases spanning the gap. DNA for the CDR3: TGTGCCAGCAGCGAGGGGGGGTCGCGGGGTTCGAGCGGGGAGCTGTTTTTT. This codes for CASSEGGSRGSSGELFF. Variable domain in full (rest from reference TRBV9 and TRBJ2-2): DSGVTQTPKHLITATGQRVTLRCSPRSGDLSVYWYQQSLDQGLQFLIQYYNGEERAKGNILERFSAQQFPDLHSELNLSSLELGDSALYFCASSEGGSRGSSGELFFGEGSRLTVL.

The chain employs TRBV4-1 and TRBJ2-3, with D possibly TRBD1 on 6 matching bases. Germline V lookup: CDR1 MGHRA, CDR2 YSYEKL. The CDR3 runs to 14 residues. Between the trimmed V and J ends, which lost 1 base and 8 bases, there was a span of 13 bases. CDR3 nucleotide sequence: TGCGCCAGCAGCCAAGCACAATCCAGGGGTACGCAGTATTTT. Amino acids: CASSQAQSRGTQYF.

This chain joins TRBV7-2 and TRBJ1-5; no definite D call. The germline gives CDR1 SGHTA, CDR2 FQGNSA. CDR3 size: 14 residues. With 5 bases removed from V and 0 bases from J, the gap between germline ends came to 8 bases. DNA for the CDR3: TGTGCCAGCAGCCTTAGAGTTAGCAATCAGCCCCAGCATTTT. Its protein is CASSLRVSNQPQHF.

The chain recombines TRBV5-1 with TRBJ2-6, with a weak D call TRBD1 (5 bases). Between the trimmed V and J ends, which lost 0 bases and 0 bases, there was a span of 10 bases. Per germline, CDR1 SGHRS and CDR2 YFSETQ. This CDR3 has 17 amino acids. The CDR3 bases are TGCGCCAGCAGCTTGGGTACGACAGTCTCTGGGGCCAACGTCCTGACTTTC. Its protein product is CASSLGTTVSGANVLTF.

In regard to this clone: Other DNA sequences in this sample translate to the same CDR3. V is TRBV27 and J is TRBJ1-2; the D is unclear. The CDR3 is made up of 14 amino acids. V dropped 3 bases and J dropped 0 bases, with 8 bases sitting between them. CDR1 MNHEY and CDR2 SMNVEV come from the germline V gene (reference sequence). This chain's CDR3 is CASSLTRANYGYTF. CDR3 coding DNA: TGTGCCAGCAGTTTGACTAGAGCTAACTATGGCTACACCTTC.

The chain recombines TRBV7-9 with TRBJ2-7; perhaps TRBD1 as D (5 bases). There are 14 residues in the CDR3. The germline V gene has CDR1 SEHNR and CDR2 FQNEAQ (reference sequence). V lost 2 bases and J 6 bases, leaving 14 bases between the germline ends. The CDR3: CASSLRLQGGEQYF. DNA of the CDR3: TGTGCCAGCAGCTTAAGACTGCAGGGCGGCGAGCAGTACTTC.

V gene TRBV4-3 combines with J gene TRBJ2-1; TRBD2 aligns across 13 bases. V trimming: 4 bases; J trimming: 6 bases; junction bases outside the gene matches: 3. Germline V CDR1 and CDR2: LGHNA, YSLEER. CDR3 length: 15 amino acids. CDR3 bases: TGCGCCAGCAGCCTGGGACTAGCGGGGACCAATGAGCAGTTCTTC. Its translation: CASSLGLAGTNEQFF.

This rearrangement joins TRBV5-1 to TRBJ2-1; TRBD2 matches at 14 bases. J gave up 6 bases and V 6 bases, and 5 bases lay outside the gene matches. Germline V gene sequence: CDR1 SGHRS, CDR2 YFSETQ. This CDR3 is 15 amino acids long. CDR3 nucleotides: TGCGCCAGCACCACGACTAGCGGGGGGGCCAATGAGCAGTTCTTC. It translates to CASTTTSGGANEQFF.

The genes are TRBV10-3 and TRBJ1-5; 9 bases map to TRBD1. CDR1 ENHRY and CDR2 SYGVKD come from the germline V gene. V dropped 8 bases and J dropped 0; count of bases not matched to a gene: 8. The CDR3 covers 16 residues. CDR3 DNA sequence: TGTGCCATCGGGGGACAGGGTGGTTATAGCAATCAGCCCCAGCATTTT. Encoded protein: CAIGGQGGYSNQPQHF.

The chain couples TRBV6-5 to TRBJ1-2; 9 nucleotides line up with TRBD1. The CDR3 runs 13 residues. Germline V gene lookup returns CDR1 MNHEY and CDR2 SVGAGI. V lost 6 bases and J lost 6; bases outside the gene matches: 5. CDR3 sequence: CASRRRDRDGYTF. CDR3 in DNA: TGTGCCAGCAGGCGCCGGGACAGGGATGGCTACACCTTC.

This chain connects TRBV7-9 to TRBJ2-5, with D tentatively TRBD1 (5 bases). Trimming took off 5 bases at V and 5 bases at J, with 12 bases between the two ends. The CDR3 consists of 13 residues. Per germline, CDR1 SEHNR and CDR2 FQNEAQ (reference sequence). CDR3 nucleotides: TGTGCCAGCAGCACCGGACCAGGGGAGACCCAGTACTTC. Its translation: CASSTGPGETQYF.

CDR3: CASSSSTKNIQYF. The CDR3 nucleotides read TGCGCCAGCAGCTCTTCGACTAAAAACATTCAGTACTTC. This sequence joins TRBV5-1 and TRBJ2-4; the D is unclear. V lost 3 bases, J lost 4 bases, and 8 bases lay in between. CDR3 length: 13 residues. The V gene's germline CDR1 is SGHRS and CDR2 YFSETQ.

The chain combines TRBV6-4 with TRBJ1-6; D not resolved. The CDR3 is 13 amino acids. Germline CDR1 is MRHNA and CDR2 is SNTAGT. V gave up 0 bases and J gave up 6 bases, with 3 bases separating them. The chain's CDR3 is CASSDSINSPLHF. Written as DNA, the CDR3 is TGTGCCAGCAGTGACTCCATTAATTCACCCCTCCACTTT.

The chain carries TRBV9 and TRBJ2-2; D is undetermined. The germline V gene encodes CDR1 SGDLS and CDR2 YYNGEE. The germline V and J ends were trimmed by 1 base and 1 base, with 11 bases remaining between them. The CDR3 is 16 residues long. As DNA, the CDR3 is TGTGCCAGCAGCGTACAACCCACGGGGAACACCGGGGAGCTGTTTTTT. Translated, it gives CASSVQPTGNTGELFF.

The chain combines TRBV11-2 with TRBJ1-6; TRBD1 aligns across 9 bases. V trimming: 5 bases; J trimming: 2 bases; junction bases outside the gene matches: 7. CDR1 is SGHAT and CDR2 is FQNNGV in the germline V gene. The CDR3 totals 17 residues. CDR3 DNA: TGTGCCAGCAGCAATCGGGACAGGGAGACCTATAATTCACCCCTCCACTTT. This translates into CASSNRDRETYNSPLHF.